The T cell receptor beta chain under discussion was sequenced for a study of glioma-infiltrating T cells after dendritic cell vaccination. Study-level points and caveats: Survival was not directly related to TCR clonality in these patients. Higher pretreatment TIL content predicted longer progression-free time and survival.

Amplification used 60 V beta primers and 13 J beta primers. Sequencing was performed with immunoSEQ multiplex PCR; in TCRdb, only in-frame clones are kept and a portion is missing. The table lists about 90,000 clones, roughly 80% of them singletons. Concerning this clone: Antigen unknown.

This sample's time point: after dendritic cell vaccination, including at tumor progression/relapse. Fresh-frozen tumor tissue and more than two years of survival data were available for all. The V end lost 0 bases, the J end lost 2 bases, and 21 bases lay between the germline ends. The germline CDR1 and CDR2 sequences are SGHRS and YFSETQ. This CDR3 is 19 amino acids long. This chain connects TRBV5-1 to TRBJ1-3, with a weak D call TRBD1 (5 bases). This clonotype was obtained from a human donor with glioblastoma. The input for sequencing was blood, taken after dendritic cell vaccination. The CDR3 nucleotides are TGCGCCAGCAGCTTGGATTCGGGCGTAGGGGTAGGAGCTGGAAACACCATATATTTT. It yields the protein CASSLDSGVGVGAGNTIYF.